In its sample, the clone carrying this T cell receptor (beta chain) was seen a few times. This specimen belongs to a study of T-cell memory formation after mild COVID-19. Via MiXCR, TCRdb re-called the 5' RACE reads, giving one row per CDR3 protein. The sample carries over 120,000 distinct CDR3 sequences, approximately 25% recorded once. The CDR3 contains 16 residues. From germline, CDR1 is MNHEY and CDR2 SVGAGI. The junction had 6 bases not matched to a gene; V was cut back by 2 bases and J by 2 bases. The sequenced sample was PBMCs or a T cell subset sorted from them (not recorded which). This TCR was sampled from an adult woman who had mild COVID-19 (a few samples of this study predate the infection). Cell type and time point are not known. The chain combines TRBV6-5 with TRBJ2-1; 7 bases are shared with TRBD1. The CDR3 DNA reads as TGTGCCAGCAGTTACAGGACAGGCCAGCCCTACAATGAGCAGTTCTTC. As protein: CASSYRTGQPYNEQFF.